This TCR beta chain was observed in a study of blood T cell repertoires in COVID-19. Study at large: Researchers got acute and convalescent COVID-19 samples from the United States, Italy and Spain. T cells, B-cell-depleted T cells, or PBMCs provided the cDNA or gDNA that served as material.

Authors' data handling: Nucleated cell counts were estimated from reference gene primer amplification. Generated by immunoSEQ multiplex PCR, the TCRdb table keeps only in-frame clones and is missing some. V and J calls plus clone size are reproduced from that table; the DNA served to infer D and trimming. The table lists 100,000 or so clones, about four fifths of them singletons. The CDR3 extends over 14 amino acids. CDR1 and CDR2 from the germline V gene are LNHNV and YYDKDF (reference sequence). The V gene end was trimmed by 4 bases and the J gene end by 4 bases; junction bases not matched to a gene: 3.

J is TRBJ1-5 and V is TRBV15; 8 positions match TRBD1. The TCR originated in a human donor in a cohort sampled during active COVID-19. Sequenced material: peripheral blood. The chain's CDR3 is CATSKQGGNQPQHF. In nucleotides, the CDR3 is TGTGCCACCAGCAAACAGGGGGGAAATCAGCCCCAGCATTTT.